One sample yielded the 5 T cell receptor beta chains listed below, sequenced in a study of T cells after yellow fever vaccination. A single record per CDR3 protein comes from TCRdb applying MiXCR to the 5' RACE reads. The data show 500,000 to 650,000 distinct CDR3 sequences, roughly 17% seen once. The sample consisted of PBMCs, taken less than 6 days after the first yellow fever vaccination. The receptors originated from a man in his late teens or twenties who received the YFV17D yellow fever vaccine.

This chain links TRBV15 with TRBJ2-3, with 11 bases identical to TRBD1. The CDR3 has 16 residues. CDR1 and CDR2 (germline): LNHNV, YYDKDF (reference sequence). The J segment lost 4 bases and the V segment lost 1 base, leaving 4 bases of the junction unmatched. The CDR3, as DNA: TGTGCCACCAGCAGAGGCCAGGGACAGGGGGCAGATACGCAGTATTTT. Its translation is CATSRGQGQGADTQYF.

The J gene is TRBJ1-3, the V gene TRBV4-3; D call uncertain. V lost 1 base and J 2 bases, leaving 9 bases between the germline ends. Per the germline V gene, CDR1 is LGHNA and CDR2 is YSLEER. The CDR3 is 15 amino acids. The DNA of the CDR3 is TGCGCCAGCAGCCAAGTTGACGTAACTGGAAACACCATATATTTT. This gives the protein CASSQVDVTGNTIYF.

This sequence joins TRBV12-3 or TRBV12-4 and TRBJ2-3, with D possibly being TRBD1 or TRBD2 (5 bases each). This CDR3 comprises 15 residues. Trimming shortened V by 5 bases and J by 3 bases, and 15 bases separated the two germline ends. CDR3 residues: CASSHRDGITDTQYF. DNA for the CDR3: TGTGCCAGCAGTCACCGGGACGGGATAACAGATACGCAGTATTTT.

In this sample, this clonotype turned up many times. The chain joins TRBV20-1 to TRBJ1-5, with D perhaps TRBD1 (5 bases). The CDR3 is 18 amino acids. Germline CDR1 DFQATT, CDR2 SNEGSKA (reference sequence). Trimming took off 2 bases at V and 4 bases at J, with 24 bases between the two ends. Here the CDR3 DNA reads TGCAGTGCTAGAAAACTCCTCCGGGGGAGGAAGGTTAATCAGCCCCAGCATTTT. Its translation is CSARKLLRGRKVNQPQHF.

The V call is TRBV7-9, the J call TRBJ1-6, with D possibly being TRBD1 (6 bases). CDR1 SEHNR and CDR2 FQNEAQ come from the germline V gene (reference sequence). This CDR3 comprises 16 residues. V lost 3 bases to trimming and J lost 5 bases, with 14 bases between them. This chain's CDR3 is CASSFHRATHNSPLHF. For the CDR3, the DNA is TGTGCCAGCAGCTTCCACAGGGCCACGCATAATTCACCCCTCCACTTT.